This T cell receptor beta chain emerged from a study of blood T cell repertoires in COVID-19. Study as a whole: COVID-19 samples, acute and convalescent, were from the United States, Italy and Spain. T cells, B-cell-depleted T cells, or PBMCs provided the cDNA or gDNA that served as material.

The V and J ends lost 0 bases and 9 bases, in that order; junction bases with no gene match: 4. The germline V gene has CDR1 MNHEY and CDR2 SVGEGT. CDR3 length: 14 residues. Authors' processing steps: Amplifying reference gene primers gave estimates of nucleated cell counts. Sequencing was performed with immunoSEQ multiplex PCR; in TCRdb, only in-frame clones are kept and a portion is missing. The V and J calls and clone size are taken from that table; D and trimming were inferred from the DNA. The sample lists 100,000 to 130,000 clones; 55% to 75% were seen once. This sequence was found in a woman between 35 and 50 years old with acute or convalescent COVID-19. This chain connects TRBV6-2 or TRBV6-3 to TRBJ2-1; 8 bases match TRBD2. Sequencing was carried out using peripheral blood. The CDR3 coding sequence is TGTGCCAGCAGTTACTCGGCGGGGGGACGTGAGCAGTTCTTC. Its translation is CASSYSAGGREQFF.